Below are 9 T cell receptor beta chains sequenced from a single sample in a study of blood T cell repertoires in COVID-19. Clones were sequenced by immunoSEQ multiplex PCR, and TCRdb holds only the in-frame ones, with some missing. The profile shows about 170,000 clones, roughly 86% of them singletons. Input material: peripheral blood. The source is a man aged 35 to 55 who had recovered from COVID-19.

V usage is TRBV19 and J usage is TRBJ1-1; 12 bases match TRBD1. The V segment lost 1 base and the J segment 1 base; nucleotides outside the gene matches: 7. Germline V gene lookup returns CDR1 LNHDA and CDR2 SQIVND (reference sequence). The CDR3 totals 18 residues. The CDR3 sequence: CASSIGGQGAGANTEAFF. The CDR3 DNA is TGTGCCAGTAGTATAGGGGGACAGGGGGCTGGAGCGAACACTGAAGCTTTCTTT.

V usage is TRBV6-2 or TRBV6-3 and J usage is TRBJ2-5, with 10 nucleotides matching TRBD2. The CDR3 loop spans 15 amino acids. Germline V gives CDR1 MNHEY, CDR2 SVGEGT. The V segment lost 5 bases and the J segment 6 bases; nucleotides outside the gene matches: 9. The CDR3 loop is CASSDLAGVGKTQYF. DNA of the CDR3: TGTGCCAGCAGTGATCTAGCGGGAGTTGGGAAGACCCAGTACTTC.

The chain combines TRBV6-5 with TRBJ2-1, with D perhaps TRBD2 (6 bases). The germline CDR1 and CDR2 sequences are MNHEY and SVGAGI. There are 14 residues in the CDR3. Between the trimmed V and J ends, which lost 2 bases and 4 bases, there was a span of 9 bases. CDR3 bases: TGTGCCAGCAGTTACGTGGGAGGATACAATGAGCAGTTCTTC. It specifies CASSYVGGYNEQFF.

The gene calls are TRBV24-1 and TRBJ2-1; TRBD2 agrees at 8 bases. CDR1 and CDR2 from the germline V gene are KGHDR and SFDVKD. The CDR3 runs to 16 residues. After removal of 4 bases from V and 6 bases from J, the junction contained 10 bases not matched to a gene. Here the CDR3 DNA reads TGTGCCACCAGTGACACTACTAGCGGAGGTAGCAATGAGCAGTTCTTC. Protein: CATSDTTSGGSNEQFF.

This clone was detected once. This rearrangement joins TRBV5-6 to TRBJ1-1, with D possibly matching TRBD1 (6 bases). Germline-derived CDR1 and CDR2 are SGHDT and YYEEEE. The CDR3 is 16 residues long. V was pared by 4 bases and J by 5 bases, with 21 bases between. In DNA form, the CDR3 reads TGTGCCAGCAGCCCCGGTAAGGGGGGGAGGCAGACTGAAGCTTTCTTT. It encodes CASSPGKGGRQTEAFF.

The V and J genes are TRBV30 and TRBJ2-1, with 9 nucleotides matching TRBD2. V gave up 2 bases and J gave up 0 bases; unmatched junction bases: 11. The CDR3 covers 18 residues. Per germline, CDR1 GTSNPN and CDR2 SVGIG (reference sequence). CDR3 sequence reads: CAWSQGAGGPYSYNEQFF. The DNA for the CDR3 is TGTGCCTGGAGTCAAGGGGCGGGAGGGCCTTACTCCTACAATGAGCAGTTCTTC.

This rearrangement joins TRBV5-6 to TRBJ2-3; TRBD2 aligns across 12 bases. The CDR3 covers 15 residues. The germline CDR1 and CDR2 sequences are SGHDT and YYEEEE. V shed 2 bases, J shed 7 bases, and the junction held 5 bases outside the gene matches. The CDR3 region is CASSLSTSGRNTQYF. The CDR3 DNA sequence: TGTGCCAGCAGCTTATCGACTAGCGGGAGAAATACGCAGTATTTT.

The chain joins TRBV11-1 to TRBJ1-2; D is ambiguous. The CDR3 contains 14 residues. Trimming removed 4 bases at V and 4 bases at J, with 13 bases between. The germline CDR1 and CDR2 sequences are SGHAT and FQDESV (reference sequence). The DNA for the CDR3 is TGTGCCAGCAGCTCATCCGGGGTATCCTATGGCTACACCTTC. It yields the protein CASSSSGVSYGYTF.

This sequence joins TRBV9 and TRBJ1-6, with 10 bases matching TRBD1. Trimming at V came to 4 bases and at J to 1 base, leaving 2 bases not matched to a gene. Germline CDR1 is SGDLS and CDR2 is YYNGEE. The CDR3 contains 16 residues. The CDR3 spells CASSRDRGSYNSPLHF. CDR3 sequence (DNA): TGTGCCAGCAGCCGGGACAGGGGATCCTATAATTCACCCCTCCACTTT.